These 6 T cell receptor beta chains were sequenced from one sample in a study of shared T cell receptors in the human thymus. Assay: immunoSEQ multiplex PCR; the TCRdb copy retains only in-frame clones and omits some. The sample has hundreds of thousands of clones, 88% seen once. This sample was also put to use in a study of human thymus T cells.

Sequenced: thymocytes. The source is a boy younger than two with a congenital heart defect.

The CDR3 protein is CASSLIPAGEQYF. For the CDR3, the DNA is TGTGCCAGCAGCTTGATCCCCGCGGGCGAGCAGTACTTC. V usage is TRBV11-2 and J usage is TRBJ2-7, with a tentative D call TRBD2 (5 bases). V lost 3 bases, J lost 6 bases, and 12 bases lay in between. The germline V gene has CDR1 SGHAT and CDR2 FQNNGV. This CDR3 region has 13 residues.

The chain links TRBV25-1 to TRBJ2-2, with TRBD2 matching over 9 bases. The J segment lost 5 bases and the V segment lost 0 bases, leaving 10 bases of the junction unmatched. CDR1 and CDR2 from the germline V gene are MGHDK and SYGVNS. The CDR3 covers 18 residues. The CDR3 is CASSEYLLGLADTGELFF. For the CDR3, the DNA is TGTGCCAGCAGTGAATATCTCCTGGGACTAGCAGATACCGGGGAGCTGTTTTTT. Based on the CDR3 plus reference TRBV25-1 and TRBJ2-2, the full variable domain is EADIYQTPRYLVIGTGKKITLECSQTMGHDKMYWYQQDPGMELHLIHYSYGVNSTEKGDLSSESTVSRIRTEHFPLTLESARPSHTSQYLCASSEYLLGLADTGELFFGEGSRLTVL.

The CDR3 spells CASNGQGVYF. In nucleotides, the CDR3 is TGTGCCAGCAACGGACAGGGTGTTTACTTC. This rearrangement joins TRBV6-1 to TRBJ2-7; 8 positions match TRBD1. V lost 7 bases, J lost 13 bases, and 6 bases stayed unmatched. This CDR3 comprises 10 residues. Germline V CDR1 and CDR2: MNHNS, SASEGT.

J is TRBJ1-1 and V is TRBV7-9; 11 nucleotides match TRBD1. The CDR3 has 15 residues. Germline values: CDR1 SEHNR, CDR2 FQNEAQ (reference sequence). The junction had 6 bases not matched to a gene; V was cut back by 4 bases and J by 5 bases. The CDR3 nucleotides are TGTGCCAGCAGCTCGGACAGGGGGCGAGGGACTGAAGCTTTCTTT. As protein: CASSSDRGRGTEAFF.

The CDR3 nucleotides are TGTGCCAGCAGCATGGGGACTAGCGGGGGCGAGCAGTACTTC. This codes for CASSMGTSGGEQYF. The chain combines TRBV7-9 with TRBJ2-7, with 14 bases matching TRBD2. The CDR3 loop spans 14 amino acids. Germline values: CDR1 SEHNR, CDR2 FQNEAQ (reference sequence). V trimming: 5 bases; J trimming: 6 bases; junction bases outside the gene matches: 3.

The chain carries TRBV6-5 and TRBJ2-7; the match to TRBD1 covers 7 bases. This CDR3 comprises 13 residues. After removal of 6 bases from V and 2 bases from J, the junction contained 4 bases not matched to a gene. From germline, CDR1 is MNHEY and CDR2 SVGAGI. The CDR3 is CASRETGTYEQYF. The CDR3, as DNA: TGTGCCAGCAGGGAGACAGGGACCTACGAGCAGTACTTC.